One T cell receptor beta chain is described in this entry. Generated by immunoSEQ multiplex PCR, the TCRdb table keeps only in-frame clones and is missing some. Among some 220,000 clones listed, over 75% were seen once. The record originates from a study of blood T cell repertoires in COVID-19. Study background: COVID-19 samples collected from the United States, Italy and Spain covered acute and convalescent phases.

V was cut by 4 bases and J by 0 bases, with 13 bases left in between. The CDR3 totals 15 residues. Germline-derived CDR1 and CDR2 are SGHVS and FQNEAQ. The clonotype comes from a human donor in a cohort sampled during active COVID-19. The chain combines TRBV7-8 with TRBJ2-7; TRBD1 might be the D (6 bases). The sequenced material came from peripheral blood. CDR3 sequence: CASSSFAGDSYEQYF. DNA for the CDR3: TGTGCCAGCAGCTCCTTTGCAGGGGACTCCTACGAGCAGTACTTC.